This T cell receptor beta chain emerged from a study of OX40 agonist ivuxolimab in advanced cancers. Across the study: Intravenous ivuxolimab at 0.01 to 10 mg/kg was given to patients every 2 weeks. Allowance was made for prior anti-PD-1, anti-PD-L1 or anti-CTLA-4 therapy, and about 44% had some.

Assay: immunoSEQ multiplex PCR; the TCRdb copy retains only in-frame clones and omits some. The sample lists around 71,000 clones; under 80% were seen once. Study-level findings and limits: At 0.1 to 3.0 mg/kg and by week 6, CD4+ and CD8+ T cells in the blood had expanded clonally. Expanded clones tended on average to be more numerous among CD8+ T cells than CD4+.

With regard to this clone: Its target is not known.

The CDR3 loop spans 14 amino acids. CDR1 is SNHLY and CDR2 is FYNNEI in the germline V gene. V lost 3 bases, J lost 0 bases, and 2 bases stayed unmatched. The chain employs TRBV2 and TRBJ2-7; 7 bases match TRBD2. Material: CD4+ or CD8+ T cells sorted from blood, obtained in a trial of the OX40 agonist ivuxolimab. This clonotype was sampled from an adult with an advanced solid tumor such as melanoma, head and neck, liver or kidney cancer. The CDR3 spells CASSDRLASYEQYF. In DNA form, the CDR3 reads TGTGCCAGCAGTGATAGACTAGCCTCCTACGAGCAGTACTTC. Filled out from reference TRBV2 and TRBJ2-7, the complete variable domain reads EPEVTQTPSHQVTQMGQEVILRCVPISNHLYFYWYRQILGQKVEFLVSFYNNEISEKSEIFDDQFSVERPDGSNFTLKIRSTKLEDSAMYFCASSDRLASYEQYFGPGTRLTVT.